The TCR beta chain described here comes from a study of identical twins. A universal primer site was incorporated via template switching, and the cDNA contained unique molecular identifiers. TCRdb recomputed calls from the 5' RACE reads with MiXCR, one row per CDR3 protein. The sample includes hundreds of thousands of distinct CDR3 sequences, 5.5% to 6.5% of them seen just once. This clonotype showed up just a few times. The antigen remains undetermined. Study results and caveats: A partial confounding effect on zero-insertion analyses could come from invariant MAIT and iNKT cells. Memory repertoires showed no such pattern, whereas abundant cord blood beta clonotypes carried fewer insertions.

This CDR3 contains 12 residues. Deletions cut 8 bases from V and 6 bases from J, with 11 bases between. Looked up from germline, CDR1 is MNHEY and CDR2 is SMNVEV (reference sequence). What was sequenced was naive T cells sorted from blood. The chain uses TRBV27 and TRBJ2-1; possibly TRBD1 for D (6 bases). The receptor was isolated from a young man in good health. CDR3 nucleotide sequence: TGTGCCAGCGCCTACAGGGCCAATGAGCAGTTCTTC. Its protein product is CASAYRANEQFF.